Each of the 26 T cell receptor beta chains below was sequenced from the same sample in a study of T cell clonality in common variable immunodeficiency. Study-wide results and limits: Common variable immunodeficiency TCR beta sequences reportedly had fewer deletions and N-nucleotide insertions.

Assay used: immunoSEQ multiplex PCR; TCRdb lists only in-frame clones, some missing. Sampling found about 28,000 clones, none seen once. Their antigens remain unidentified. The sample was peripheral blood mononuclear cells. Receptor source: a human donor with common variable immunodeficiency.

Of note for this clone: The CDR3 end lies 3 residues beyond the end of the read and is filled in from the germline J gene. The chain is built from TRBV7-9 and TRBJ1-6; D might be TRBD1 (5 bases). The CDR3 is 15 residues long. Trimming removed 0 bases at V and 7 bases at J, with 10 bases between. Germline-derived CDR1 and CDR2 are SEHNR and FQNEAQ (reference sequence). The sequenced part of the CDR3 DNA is TGTGCCAGCAGCTTAGCGCCCCAGGGAAATTCACCC. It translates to CASSLAPQGNSP. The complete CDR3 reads CASSLAPQGNSPLHF.

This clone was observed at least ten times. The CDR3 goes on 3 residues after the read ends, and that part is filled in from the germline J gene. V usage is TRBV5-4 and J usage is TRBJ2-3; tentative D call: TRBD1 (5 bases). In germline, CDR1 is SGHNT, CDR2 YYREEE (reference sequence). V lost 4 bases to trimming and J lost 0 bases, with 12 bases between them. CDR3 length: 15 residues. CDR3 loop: CASSQGSSSTDTQYF. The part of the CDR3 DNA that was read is TGTGCCAGCAGCCAGGGATCGAGCAGCACAGATACG.

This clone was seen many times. The CDR3 loop reads CASSPSHSSSGNTIYF. Partial CDR3 DNA: TGTGCCAGTAGTCCCAGTCACAGCAGCTCTGGAAACACC. V and J are TRBV19 and TRBJ1-3; no reliable D call. Coverage ceases 3 residues before the CDR3 finishes, and the germline J gene fills in the end. Trimming took off 5 bases at V and 0 bases at J, with 14 bases between the two ends. The CDR3 is 16 amino acids. Germline V CDR1 and CDR2: LNHDA, SQIVND (reference sequence).

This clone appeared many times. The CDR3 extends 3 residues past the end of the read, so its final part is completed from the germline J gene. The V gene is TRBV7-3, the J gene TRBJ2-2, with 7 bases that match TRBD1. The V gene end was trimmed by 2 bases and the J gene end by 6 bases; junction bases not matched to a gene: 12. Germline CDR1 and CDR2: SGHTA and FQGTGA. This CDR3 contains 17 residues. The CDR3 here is CASSLSRDSVGAGELFF. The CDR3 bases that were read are TGTGCCAGCAGCTTATCCCGGGACAGCGTAGGGGCCGGGGAG.

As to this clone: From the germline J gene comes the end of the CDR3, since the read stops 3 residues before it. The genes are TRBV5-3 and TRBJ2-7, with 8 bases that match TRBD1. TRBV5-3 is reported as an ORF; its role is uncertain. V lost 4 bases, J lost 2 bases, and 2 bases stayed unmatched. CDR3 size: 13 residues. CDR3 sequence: CARSLDRAYEQYF. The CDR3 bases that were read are TGTGCCAGAAGCCTGGACAGGGCCTACGAG.

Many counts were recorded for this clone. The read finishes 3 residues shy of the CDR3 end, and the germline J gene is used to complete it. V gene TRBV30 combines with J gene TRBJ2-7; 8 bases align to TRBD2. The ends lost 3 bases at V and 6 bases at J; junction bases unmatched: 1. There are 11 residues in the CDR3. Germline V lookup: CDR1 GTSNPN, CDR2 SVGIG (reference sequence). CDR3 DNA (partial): TGTGCCTGGAGCGGGGGGGGCGAG. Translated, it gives CAWSGGGE. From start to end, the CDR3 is CAWSGGGEQYF.

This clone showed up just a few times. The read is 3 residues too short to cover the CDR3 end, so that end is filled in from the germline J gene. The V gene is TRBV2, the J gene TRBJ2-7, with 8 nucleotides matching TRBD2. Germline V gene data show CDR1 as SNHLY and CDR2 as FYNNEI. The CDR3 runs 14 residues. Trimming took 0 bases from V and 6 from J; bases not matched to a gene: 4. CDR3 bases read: TGTGCCAGCAGTGAAGCGCCGGGGGGGGTCGAG. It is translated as CASSEAPGGVE. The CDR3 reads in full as CASSEAPGGVEQYF.

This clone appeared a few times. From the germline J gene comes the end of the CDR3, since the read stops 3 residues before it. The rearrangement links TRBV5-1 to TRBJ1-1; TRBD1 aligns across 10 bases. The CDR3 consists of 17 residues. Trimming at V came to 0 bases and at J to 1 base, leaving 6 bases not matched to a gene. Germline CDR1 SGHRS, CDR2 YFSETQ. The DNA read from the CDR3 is TGCGCCAGCAGCTTGGGGGACAGGGGACGAAGGAACACTGAA. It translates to CASSLGDRGRRNTE. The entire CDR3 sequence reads CASSLGDRGRRNTEAFF.

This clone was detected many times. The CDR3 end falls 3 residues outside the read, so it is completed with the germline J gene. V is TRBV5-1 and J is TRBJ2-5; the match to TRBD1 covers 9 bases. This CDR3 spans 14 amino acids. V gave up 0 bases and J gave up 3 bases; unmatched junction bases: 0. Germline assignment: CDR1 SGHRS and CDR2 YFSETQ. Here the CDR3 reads CASSLGQGEETQYF. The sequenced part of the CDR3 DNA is TGCGCCAGCAGCTTGGGACAGGGGGAAGAGACC.

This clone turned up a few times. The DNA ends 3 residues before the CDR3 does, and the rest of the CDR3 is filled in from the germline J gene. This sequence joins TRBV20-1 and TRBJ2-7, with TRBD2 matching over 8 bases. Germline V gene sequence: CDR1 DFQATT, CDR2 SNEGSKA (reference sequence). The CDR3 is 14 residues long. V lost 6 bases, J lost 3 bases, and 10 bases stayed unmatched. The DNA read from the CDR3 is TGCAGTGCCACGCCGGGGGGGAGATACTACGAG. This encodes CSATPGGRYYE. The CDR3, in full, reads CSATPGGRYYEQYF.

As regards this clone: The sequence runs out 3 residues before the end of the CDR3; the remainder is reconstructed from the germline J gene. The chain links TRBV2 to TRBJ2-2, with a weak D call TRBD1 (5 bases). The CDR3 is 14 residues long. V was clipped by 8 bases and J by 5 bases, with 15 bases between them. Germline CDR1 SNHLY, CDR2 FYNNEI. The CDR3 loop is CASGVIAGTGELFF. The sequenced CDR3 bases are TGTGCCAGCGGGGTGATAGCAGGGACCGGGGAG.

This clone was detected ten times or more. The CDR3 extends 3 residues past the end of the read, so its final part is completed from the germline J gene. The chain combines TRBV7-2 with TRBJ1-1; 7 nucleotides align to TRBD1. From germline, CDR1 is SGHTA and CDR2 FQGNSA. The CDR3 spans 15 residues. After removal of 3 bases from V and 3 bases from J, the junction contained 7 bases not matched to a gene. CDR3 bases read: TGTGCCAGCAGCTTGGAGACAGGGAGGTACACTGAA. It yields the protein CASSLETGRYTE. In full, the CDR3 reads CASSLETGRYTEAFF.

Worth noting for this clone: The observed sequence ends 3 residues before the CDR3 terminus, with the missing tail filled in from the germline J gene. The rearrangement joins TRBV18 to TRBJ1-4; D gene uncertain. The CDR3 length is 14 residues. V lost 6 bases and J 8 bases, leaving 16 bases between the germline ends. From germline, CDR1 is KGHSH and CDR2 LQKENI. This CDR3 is CASSRATSGEKLFF. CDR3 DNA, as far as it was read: TGTGCCAGCTCCCGCGCTACCTCGGGGGAAAAA.

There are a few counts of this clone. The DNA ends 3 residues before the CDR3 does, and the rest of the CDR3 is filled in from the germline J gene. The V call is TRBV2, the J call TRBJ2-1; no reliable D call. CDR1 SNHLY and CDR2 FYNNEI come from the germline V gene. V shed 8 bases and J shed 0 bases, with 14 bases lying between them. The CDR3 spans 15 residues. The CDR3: CASRYDTYSYNEQFF. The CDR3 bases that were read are TGTGCCAGCCGCTACGACACCTACTCCTACAATGAG.

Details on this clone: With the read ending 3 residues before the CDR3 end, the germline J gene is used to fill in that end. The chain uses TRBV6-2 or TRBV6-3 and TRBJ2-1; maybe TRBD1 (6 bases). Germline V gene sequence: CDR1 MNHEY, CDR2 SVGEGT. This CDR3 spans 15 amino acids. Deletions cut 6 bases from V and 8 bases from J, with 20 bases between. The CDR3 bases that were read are TGTGCCAGCAGCCTTGGACAGTTAGCTCGTCATGAG. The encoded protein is CASSLGQLARHE. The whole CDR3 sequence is CASSLGQLARHEQFF.

Partial CDR3 DNA: TGTGCCACCTCGACGGGGGATACG. This gives the protein CATSTGDT. The whole CDR3 reads CATSTGDTQYF. This rearrangement joins TRBV19 to TRBJ2-3, with a weak D call TRBD2 (5 bases). The sequenced fragment ends 3 residues before the CDR3 boundary, so the rest is inferred from the germline J gene. Trimming took off 10 bases at V and 6 bases at J, with 11 bases between the two ends. The germline V gene has CDR1 LNHDA and CDR2 SQIVND (reference sequence). The CDR3 is 11 residues long.

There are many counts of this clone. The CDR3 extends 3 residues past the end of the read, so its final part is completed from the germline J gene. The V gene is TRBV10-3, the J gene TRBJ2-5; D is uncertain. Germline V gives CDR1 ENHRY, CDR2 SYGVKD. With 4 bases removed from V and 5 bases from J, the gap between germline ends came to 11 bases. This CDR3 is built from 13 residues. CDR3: CAISVASSETQYF. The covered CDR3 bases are TGTGCCATCAGTGTGGCTTCGAGTGAGACC.

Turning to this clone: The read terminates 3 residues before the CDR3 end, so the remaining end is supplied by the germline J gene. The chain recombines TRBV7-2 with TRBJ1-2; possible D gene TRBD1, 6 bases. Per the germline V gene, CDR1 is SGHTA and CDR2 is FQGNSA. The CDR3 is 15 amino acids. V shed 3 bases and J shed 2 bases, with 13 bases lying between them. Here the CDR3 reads CASSFSVTGNYGYTF. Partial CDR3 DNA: TGTGCCAGCAGCTTTAGTGTTACAGGGAACTATGGC.

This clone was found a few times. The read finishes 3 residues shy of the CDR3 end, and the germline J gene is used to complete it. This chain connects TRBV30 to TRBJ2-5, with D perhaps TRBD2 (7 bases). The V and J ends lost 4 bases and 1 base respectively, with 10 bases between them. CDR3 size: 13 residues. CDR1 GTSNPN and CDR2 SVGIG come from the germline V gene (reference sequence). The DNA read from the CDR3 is TGTGCCTGGACCGGGGGGCCCCAAGAGACC. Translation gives CAWTGGPQET. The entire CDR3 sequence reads CAWTGGPQETQYF.

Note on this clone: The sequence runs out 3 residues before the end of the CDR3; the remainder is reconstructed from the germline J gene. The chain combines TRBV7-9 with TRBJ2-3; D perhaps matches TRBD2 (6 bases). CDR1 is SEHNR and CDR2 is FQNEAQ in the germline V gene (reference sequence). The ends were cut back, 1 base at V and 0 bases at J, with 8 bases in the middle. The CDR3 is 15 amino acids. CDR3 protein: CASSLEGLSTDTQYF. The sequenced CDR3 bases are TGTGCCAGCAGCTTAGAGGGACTTAGCACAGATACG. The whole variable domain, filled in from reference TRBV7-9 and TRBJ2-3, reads DTGVSQNPRHKITKRGQNVTFRCDPISEHNRLYWYRQTLGQGPEFLTYFQNEAQLEKSRLLSDRFSAERPKGSFSTLEIQRTEQGDSAMYLCASSLEGLSTDTQYFGPGTRLTVL.

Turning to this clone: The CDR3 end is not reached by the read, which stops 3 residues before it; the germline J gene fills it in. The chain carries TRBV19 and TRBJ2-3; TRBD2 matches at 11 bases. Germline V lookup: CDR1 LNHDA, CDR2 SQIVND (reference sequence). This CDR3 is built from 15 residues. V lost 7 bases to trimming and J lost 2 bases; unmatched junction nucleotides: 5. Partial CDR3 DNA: TGTGCCAGTACCCTACTAGCGGGGGACACAGATACG. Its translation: CASTLLAGDTDT. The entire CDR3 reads CASTLLAGDTDTQYF.

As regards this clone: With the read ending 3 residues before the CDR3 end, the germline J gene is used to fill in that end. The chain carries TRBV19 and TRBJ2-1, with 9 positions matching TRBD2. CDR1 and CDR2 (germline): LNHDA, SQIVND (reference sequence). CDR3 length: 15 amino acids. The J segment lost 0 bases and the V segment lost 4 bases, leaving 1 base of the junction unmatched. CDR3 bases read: TGTGCCAGTAGTACGCGGGGGGGCTCCTACAATGAG. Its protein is CASSTRGGSYNE. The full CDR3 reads CASSTRGGSYNEQFF.

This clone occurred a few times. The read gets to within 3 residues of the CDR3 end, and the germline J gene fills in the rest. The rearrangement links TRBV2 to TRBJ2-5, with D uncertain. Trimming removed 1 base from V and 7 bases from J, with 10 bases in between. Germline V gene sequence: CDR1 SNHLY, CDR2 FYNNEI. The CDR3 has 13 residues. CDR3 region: CASSEEGEGTQYF. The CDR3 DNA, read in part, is TGTGCCAGCAGTGAAGAGGGTGAAGGGACC.

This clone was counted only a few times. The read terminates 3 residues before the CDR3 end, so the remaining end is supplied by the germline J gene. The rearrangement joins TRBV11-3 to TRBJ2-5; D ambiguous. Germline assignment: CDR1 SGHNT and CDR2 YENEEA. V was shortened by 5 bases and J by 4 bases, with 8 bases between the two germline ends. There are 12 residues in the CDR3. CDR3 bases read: TGTGCCAGCAGCCAAAATCCAGAGACC. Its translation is CASSQNPET. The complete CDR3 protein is CASSQNPETQYF.

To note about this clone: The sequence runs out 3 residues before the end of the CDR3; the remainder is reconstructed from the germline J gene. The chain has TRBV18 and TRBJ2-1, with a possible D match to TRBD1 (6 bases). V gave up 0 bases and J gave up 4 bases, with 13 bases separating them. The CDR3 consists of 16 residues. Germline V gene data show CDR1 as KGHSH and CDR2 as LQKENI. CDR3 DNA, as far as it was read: TGTGCCAGCTCACCACCCTCGGACAGCACATACAATGAG. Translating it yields CASSPPSDSTYNE. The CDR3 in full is CASSPPSDSTYNEQFF.

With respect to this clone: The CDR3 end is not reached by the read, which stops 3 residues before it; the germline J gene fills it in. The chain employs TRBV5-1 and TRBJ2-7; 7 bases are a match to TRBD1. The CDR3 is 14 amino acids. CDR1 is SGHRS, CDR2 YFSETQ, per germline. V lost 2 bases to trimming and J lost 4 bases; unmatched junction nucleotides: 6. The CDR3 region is CASSFQDRTYEQYF. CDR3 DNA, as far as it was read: TGCGCCAGCAGCTTCCAGGACAGGACGTACGAG.